These 25 T cell receptor beta chains share one sample of origin, sequenced in a study of cytomegalovirus exposure and HLA in healthy donors (dated by TCRdb to about 2017). Libraries were constructed by the immunoSEQ multiplex PCR assay. The multiplex PCR relied on a mix of 60 forward primers for TCR Vbeta segments and 13 reverse primers for TCR Jbeta segments. TCRdb's version of the immuneACCESS table is confined to in-frame rearrangements and falls short of the full clone set. An unresolved V gene accounts for under half of the shortfall where checked; the remainder is of unknown origin. The sample includes over 75,000 clones, with 65% to 80% observed a single time. The top ten clones comprise roughly 7% of the sample. Sequencing used PBMCs. The receptors here all came from a man aged 35-49 years in good health and CMV-seropositive.

Remarks on this clone: Other DNA sequences from this sample encode an identical CDR3 as well. The rearrangement joins TRBV5-4 to TRBJ1-5; D might be TRBD1 (6 bases). V was pared by 1 base and J by 3 bases, with 8 bases between. The V gene's germline CDR1 is SGHNT and CDR2 YYREEE (reference sequence). This CDR3 region has 14 residues. The CDR3 DNA reads TGTGCCAGCAGCTTGCAGGGGACCAATCAGCCCCAGCATTTT. Translated: CASSLQGTNQPQHF.

This sequence joins TRBV18 and TRBJ1-2, with 7 bases fitting TRBD1. CDR1 KGHSH and CDR2 LQKENI come from the germline V gene. J was trimmed by 8 bases and V by 6 bases; bases with no gene match: 9. The CDR3 extends over 13 amino acids. CDR3 loop: CASSQDRARGYTF. CDR3 DNA: TGTGCCAGCTCCCAAGACAGGGCGAGGGGCTACACCTTC.

This chain uses TRBV5-1 with TRBJ2-5; 10 nucleotides agree with TRBD1. This CDR3 comprises 15 residues. The germline CDR1 and CDR2 sequences are SGHRS and YFSETQ. The ends lost 0 bases at V and 3 bases at J; junction bases unmatched: 2. CDR3 protein: CASSLAGQGEETQYF. The CDR3 coding sequence is TGCGCCAGCAGCTTGGCCGGACAGGGGGAAGAGACCCAGTACTTC.

The rearrangement joins TRBV27 to TRBJ2-5; D is perhaps TRBD1 (5 bases). This CDR3 spans 14 amino acids. In germline, CDR1 is MNHEY, CDR2 SMNVEV (reference sequence). V lost 6 bases and J 5 bases, leaving 16 bases between the germline ends. The CDR3 bases are TGTGCCAGCAGGCTTACGTTAGGGGTGGAGACCCAGTACTTC. This sequence encodes CASRLTLGVETQYF.

Written as DNA, the CDR3 is TGCGCCAGCAGCTGGGGACAGGGGGCGCGTCGGACTGAAGCTTTCTTT. Its protein product is CASSWGQGARRTEAFF. This chain joins TRBV5-1 and TRBJ1-1; 12 bases fit TRBD1. The CDR3 extends over 16 amino acids. V lost 3 bases, J lost 5 bases, and 8 bases stayed unmatched. Germline CDR1 and CDR2: SGHRS and YFSETQ. Using reference TRBV5-1 and TRBJ1-1 for the parts outside the CDR3, the full variable domain is KAGVTQTPRYLIKTRGQQVTLSCSPISGHRSVSWYQQTPGQGLQFLFEYFSETQRNKGNFPGRFSGRQFSNSRSEMNVSTLELGDSALYLCASSWGQGARRTEAFFGQGTRLTVV.

The chain carries TRBV4-1 and TRBJ2-2; TRBD1 agrees at 8 bases. The CDR3 has 17 residues. Germline lookup yields CDR1 MGHRA and CDR2 YSYEKL. V lost 5 bases and J lost 1; bases outside the gene matches: 9. The CDR3 DNA reads TGCGCCAGCAGCTTAGACCGGGACAGGAAGAACACCGGGGAGCTGTTTTTT. Protein product: CASSLDRDRKNTGELFF.

This rearrangement joins TRBV5-1 to TRBJ2-3, with D possibly being TRBD2 (5 bases). Trimming took 0 bases from V and 0 from J, leaving 8 bases between them. The CDR3 contains 15 residues. Germline-derived CDR1 and CDR2 are SGHRS and YFSETQ. For the CDR3, the DNA is TGCGCCAGCAGCTTGGGCGGGCCTAGCACAGATACGCAGTATTTT. This gives the protein CASSLGGPSTDTQYF.

This clone was picked up one time. The chain links TRBV14 to TRBJ2-5; TRBD2 aligns across 10 bases. J was trimmed by 7 bases and V by 5 bases; bases with no gene match: 4. This CDR3 contains 13 residues. Per germline, CDR1 SGHDN and CDR2 FVKESK. The CDR3 bases are TGTGCCAGCAGCTGGACTAGCGGCAGGACCCAGTACTTC. Translation: CASSWTSGRTQYF.

The V gene is TRBV7-2, the J gene TRBJ2-3; the D gene is possibly TRBD1 (5 bases). V gave up 1 base and J gave up 1 base, with 21 bases separating them. The CDR3 is 19 residues long. Germline CDR1 SGHTA, CDR2 FQGNSA. CDR3 amino acids: CASSLEVWGGEFGTDTQYF. As DNA, the CDR3 is TGTGCCAGCAGCTTAGAGGTGTGGGGCGGAGAATTTGGCACAGATACGCAGTATTTT.

This clone is a singleton in its sample. The chain uses TRBV5-6 and TRBJ2-2; TRBD1 agrees at 9 bases. The CDR3 is 15 residues long. Germline V gives CDR1 SGHDT, CDR2 YYEEEE. V lost 7 bases and J lost 2; bases outside the gene matches: 6. CDR3 bases: TGTGCCAGCTACAGGGGGCGCCTTAACACCGGGGAGCTGTTTTTT. It is translated as CASYRGRLNTGELFF.

Only one count was recorded for this clone. The DNA for the CDR3 is TGTGCCAGTAGTATAGCAGACAGGGGAAACACCGGGGAGCTGTTTTTT. Protein sequence: CASSIADRGNTGELFF. The chain couples TRBV19 to TRBJ2-2; 8 nucleotides align to TRBD1. This CDR3 is 16 amino acids long. Per the germline V gene, CDR1 is LNHDA and CDR2 is SQIVND (reference sequence). Trimming cost V 1 base and J 2 bases; bases outside gene matches: 3.

This chain links TRBV2 with TRBJ2-7; 8 nucleotides line up with TRBD2. The CDR3 is made up of 14 amino acids. V was clipped by 5 bases and J by 3 bases; unmatched bases: 6. Germline V CDR1 and CDR2: SNHLY, FYNNEI. CDR3 nucleotides: TGTGCCAGCAGTCCCCCCGGGACTAGCTACGAGCAGTACTTC. Translating it yields CASSPPGTSYEQYF.

This chain links TRBV10-2 with TRBJ1-5; D unresolved. Trimming removed 6 bases at V and 0 bases at J, with 9 bases between. CDR1 is WSHSY, CDR2 SAAADI, per germline. This CDR3 comprises 14 residues. The CDR3 protein is CASRPGYSNQPQHF. CDR3 nucleotides: TGCGCCAGCAGACCGGGATATAGCAATCAGCCCCAGCATTTT.

This chain uses TRBV2 with TRBJ2-2; 7 nucleotides match TRBD2. Losses at the gene ends were 5 bases for V and 4 bases for J; bases not matched to a gene: 13. Per germline, CDR1 SNHLY and CDR2 FYNNEI. The CDR3 has 17 residues. This CDR3 reads CASSPQRAGVGTGELFF. The CDR3 DNA is TGTGCCAGCAGTCCACAGAGGGCGGGGGTCGGCACCGGGGAGCTGTTTTTT.

This chain uses TRBV7-8 with TRBJ2-7, with D maybe TRBD2 (5 bases). CDR3 length: 17 amino acids. V was shortened by 5 bases and J by 3 bases, with 23 bases between the two germline ends. Germline V gene sequence: CDR1 SGHVS, CDR2 FQNEAQ. The CDR3 spells CASSPRSPPGFRYEQYF. The CDR3 DNA reads as TGTGCCAGCAGCCCTAGGAGCCCCCCGGGGTTTCGCTACGAGCAGTACTTC.

This clone was seen only once. V usage is TRBV9 and J usage is TRBJ2-7, with TRBD2 matching 9 bases. CDR1 is SGDLS and CDR2 is YYNGEE in the germline V gene. Trimming at V came to 4 bases and at J to 0 bases, leaving 8 bases not matched to a gene. This CDR3 is built from 16 residues. CDR3 nucleotides: TGTGCCAGCAGCCCGAGGACTAGCGACTACTCCTACGAGCAGTACTTC. Its translation: CASSPRTSDYSYEQYF.

The chain uses TRBV2 and TRBJ1-1, with D perhaps TRBD1 (5 bases). The CDR3 consists of 11 residues. V was clipped by 10 bases and J by 8 bases, with 14 bases between them. The germline CDR1 and CDR2 sequences are SNHLY and FYNNEI. This CDR3 reads CATRQGGEAFF. CDR3 bases: TGTGCCACCCGGCAGGGAGGCGAAGCTTTCTTT.

J is TRBJ1-1 and V is TRBV7-9, with D unresolved. CDR3 length equals 14 residues. V shed 4 bases and J shed 8 bases, with 17 bases lying between them. Germline values: CDR1 SEHNR, CDR2 FQNEAQ (reference sequence). CDR3 region: CASSSPPQRAEAFF. CDR3 DNA sequence: TGTGCCAGCAGCTCGCCACCACAGAGGGCCGAAGCTTTCTTT.

The rearrangement uses TRBV4-1 and TRBJ2-1, with D possibly matching TRBD1 (5 bases). The V and J ends lost 6 bases and 10 bases respectively, with 19 bases between them. CDR3 length equals 14 residues. Germline V lookup: CDR1 MGHRA, CDR2 YSYEKL. Here the CDR3 reads CASRKEEIAGEQFF. The CDR3 DNA sequence: TGCGCCAGCAGGAAAGAGGAAATCGCAGGGGAGCAGTTCTTC.

Notes on this clone: One end of the junction fails to match germline, which may point to a read error. This chain joins TRBV7-9 and TRBJ1-2; 11 nucleotides line up with TRBD1. The CDR3 has 17 amino acids. In germline, CDR1 is SEHNR, CDR2 FQNEAQ (reference sequence). CDR3: CSSSLARTGGAGYGYTF. The CDR3 bases are TGTTCCAGCAGCTTAGCCCGGACAGGGGGCGCGGGCTATGGCTACACCTTC.

V is TRBV2 and J is TRBJ2-1; D unclear. The CDR3 loop spans 17 amino acids. V lost 3 bases and J lost 7, with 22 bases in between. Germline CDR1 SNHLY, CDR2 FYNNEI. CDR3 in DNA: TGTGCCAGCAGTGATCCTGGGCCGGAACCCCTCTGGAATGAGCAGTTCTTC. Its translation is CASSDPGPEPLWNEQFF.

The chain uses TRBV15 and TRBJ2-1; perhaps TRBD2 as D (5 bases). Looked up from germline, CDR1 is LNHNV and CDR2 is YYDKDF (reference sequence). The V end lost 1 base, the J end lost 9 bases, and 10 bases lay between the germline ends. CDR3 size: 13 residues. CDR3 sequence reads: CATSRVGEGEQFF. The CDR3 nucleotides read TGTGCCACCAGCAGAGTTGGCGAGGGTGAGCAGTTCTTC.

J is TRBJ2-3 and V is TRBV7-6; D not certain. Between the trimmed V and J ends, which lost 2 bases and 0 bases, there was a span of 12 bases. Germline assignment: CDR1 SGHVS and CDR2 FNYEAQ. The CDR3 spans 16 residues. The chain's CDR3 is CASSLSDLKSTDTQYF. CDR3 bases: TGTGCCAGCAGCTTATCCGACTTAAAGAGCACAGATACGCAGTATTTT.

The chain has TRBV10-1 and TRBJ1-6; TRBD1 is a possible D gene (5 bases). Germline V lookup: CDR1 WNHNN, CDR2 SYGVQD (reference sequence). The V end lost 7 bases, the J end lost 0 bases, and 16 bases lay between the germline ends. The CDR3 spans 17 residues. The CDR3 protein is CASTRGDGSSYNSPLHF. In nucleotides, the CDR3 is TGCGCCAGCACCCGCGGGGACGGCAGCTCCTATAATTCACCCCTCCACTTT.

A few counts support this clone. V gene TRBV7-2 combines with J gene TRBJ2-2; TRBD2 matches at 7 bases. This CDR3 region has 15 residues. Germline loops: CDR1 SGHTA, CDR2 FQGNSA. V was clipped by 2 bases and J by 6 bases; unmatched bases: 6. DNA of the CDR3: TGTGCCAGCAGCTTATCAGCGGGGATTGCCGGGGAGCTGTTTTTT. Encoded protein: CASSLSAGIAGELFF.